This T cell receptor (beta chain) was observed in a study of T cells in localized non-small cell lung cancer. Using immunoSEQ multiplex PCR, the repertoire was profiled, and TCRdb retains in-frame clones only, with some absent. The repertoire consists of about 18,000 clones, with approximately 83% occurring once and the leading ten covering roughly 23%. The CDR3 is 12 residues long. The V end was cut by 0 bases, the J end by 1 base, with 0 bases between. The V gene's germline CDR1 is KGHSH and CDR2 LQKENI. Broader study findings: T cell clonality was highest in uninvolved adjacent lung, above tumor. Sequencing involved a lone tumor region, leaving heterogeneity possible.

As for this clone: Its antigen is unknown.

This clonotype was sampled from a female donor at least 60 years old with stage I lung adenocarcinoma. V is TRBV18 and J is TRBJ1-2; D uncertain. The specimen was peripheral blood, collected before any cancer treatment. The CDR3 region has the DNA TGTGCCAGCTCACCACCTAACTATGGCTACACCTTC. Translating gives CASSPPNYGYTF.